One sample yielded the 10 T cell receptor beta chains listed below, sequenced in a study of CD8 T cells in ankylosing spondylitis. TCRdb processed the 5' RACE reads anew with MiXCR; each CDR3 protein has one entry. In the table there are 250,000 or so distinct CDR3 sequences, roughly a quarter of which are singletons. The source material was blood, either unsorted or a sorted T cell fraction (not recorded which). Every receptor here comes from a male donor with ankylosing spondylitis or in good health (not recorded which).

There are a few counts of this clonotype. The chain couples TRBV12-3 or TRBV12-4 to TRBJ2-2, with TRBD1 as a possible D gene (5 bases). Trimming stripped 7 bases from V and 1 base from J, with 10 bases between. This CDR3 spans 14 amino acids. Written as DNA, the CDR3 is TGTGCCAGCATTGGGGCAAGGAACACCGGGGAGCTGTTTTTT. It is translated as CASIGARNTGELFF.

Here the CDR3 DNA reads TGCAGTGCACCCTCGATGACAGGGGGAGAGACCCAGTACTTC. This encodes CSAPSMTGGETQYF. The V call is TRBV20-1, the J call TRBJ2-5; TRBD1 matches at 9 bases. Germline lookup yields CDR1 DFQATT and CDR2 SNEGSKA (reference sequence). The CDR3 contains 14 residues. J was trimmed by 4 bases and V by 6 bases; bases with no gene match: 9.

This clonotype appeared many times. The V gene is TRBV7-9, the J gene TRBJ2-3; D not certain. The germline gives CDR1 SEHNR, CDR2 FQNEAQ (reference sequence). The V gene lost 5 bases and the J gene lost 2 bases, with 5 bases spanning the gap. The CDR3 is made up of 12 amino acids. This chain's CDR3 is CASSSSTDTQYF. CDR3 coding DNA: TGTGCCAGCAGCAGCTCCACAGATACGCAGTATTTT. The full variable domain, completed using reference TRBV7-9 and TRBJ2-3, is DTGVSQNPRHKITKRGQNVTFRCDPISEHNRLYWYRQTLGQGPEFLTYFQNEAQLEKSRLLSDRFSAERPKGSFSTLEIQRTEQGDSAMYLCASSSSTDTQYFGPGTRLTVL.

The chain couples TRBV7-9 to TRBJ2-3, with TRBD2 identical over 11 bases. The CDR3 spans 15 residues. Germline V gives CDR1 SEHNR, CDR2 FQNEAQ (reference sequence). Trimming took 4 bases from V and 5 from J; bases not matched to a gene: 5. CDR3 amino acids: CASSSHGTSGDTQYF. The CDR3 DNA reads TGTGCCAGCAGCTCCCACGGGACTAGCGGAGATACGCAGTATTTT.

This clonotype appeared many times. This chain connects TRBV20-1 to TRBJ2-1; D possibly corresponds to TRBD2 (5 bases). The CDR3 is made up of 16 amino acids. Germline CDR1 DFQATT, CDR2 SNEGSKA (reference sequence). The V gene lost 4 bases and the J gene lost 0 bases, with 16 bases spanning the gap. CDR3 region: CSAKEPAASSYNEQFF. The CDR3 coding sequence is TGCAGTGCTAAGGAGCCAGCGGCAAGCTCCTACAATGAGCAGTTCTTC.

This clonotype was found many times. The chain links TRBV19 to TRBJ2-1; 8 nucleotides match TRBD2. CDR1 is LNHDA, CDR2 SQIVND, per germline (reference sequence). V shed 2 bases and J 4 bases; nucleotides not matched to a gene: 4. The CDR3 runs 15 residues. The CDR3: CASSISSGGYNEQFF. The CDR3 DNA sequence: TGTGCCAGTAGTATATCGAGCGGGGGATACAATGAGCAGTTCTTC.

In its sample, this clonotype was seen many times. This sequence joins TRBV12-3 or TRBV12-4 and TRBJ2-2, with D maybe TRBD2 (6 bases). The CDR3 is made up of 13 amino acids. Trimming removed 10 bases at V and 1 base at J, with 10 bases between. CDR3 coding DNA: TGTGCCACGGGGGATTGGAACACCGGGGAGCTGTTTTTT. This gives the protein CATGDWNTGELFF.

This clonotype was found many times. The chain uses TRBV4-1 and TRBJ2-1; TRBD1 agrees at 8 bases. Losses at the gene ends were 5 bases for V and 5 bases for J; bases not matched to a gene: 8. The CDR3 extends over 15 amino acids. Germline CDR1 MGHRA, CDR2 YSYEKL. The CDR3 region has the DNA TGCGCCAGCAGCTTGGACAGGGCTGGGAACAATGAGCAGTTCTTC. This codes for CASSLDRAGNNEQFF.

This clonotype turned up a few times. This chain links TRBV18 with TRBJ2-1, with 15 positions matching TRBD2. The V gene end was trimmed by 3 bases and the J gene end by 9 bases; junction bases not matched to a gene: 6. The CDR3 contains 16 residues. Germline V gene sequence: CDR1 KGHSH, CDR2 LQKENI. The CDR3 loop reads CASSPPGLAGGSEQFF. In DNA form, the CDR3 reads TGTGCCAGCTCACCCCCGGGACTAGCGGGGGGCAGTGAGCAGTTCTTC.

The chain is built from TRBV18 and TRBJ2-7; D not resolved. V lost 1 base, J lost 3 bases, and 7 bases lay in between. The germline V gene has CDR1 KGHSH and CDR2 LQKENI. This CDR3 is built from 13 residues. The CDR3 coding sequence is TGTGCCAGCTCACCACGGCCGAACTACGAGCAGTACTTC. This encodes CASSPRPNYEQYF.